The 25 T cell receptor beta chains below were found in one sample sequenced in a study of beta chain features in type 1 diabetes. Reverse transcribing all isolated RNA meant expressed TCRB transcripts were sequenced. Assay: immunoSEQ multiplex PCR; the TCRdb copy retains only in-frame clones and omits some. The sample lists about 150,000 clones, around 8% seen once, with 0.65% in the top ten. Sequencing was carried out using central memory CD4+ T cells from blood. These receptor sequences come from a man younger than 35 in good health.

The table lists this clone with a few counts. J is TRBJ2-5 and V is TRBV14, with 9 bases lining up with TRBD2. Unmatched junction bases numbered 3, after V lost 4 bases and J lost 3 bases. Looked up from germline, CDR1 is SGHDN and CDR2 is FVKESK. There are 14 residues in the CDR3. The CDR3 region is CASSRGGAEETQYF. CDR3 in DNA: TGTGCCAGCAGCCGCGGGGGGGCGGAAGAGACCCAGTACTTC.

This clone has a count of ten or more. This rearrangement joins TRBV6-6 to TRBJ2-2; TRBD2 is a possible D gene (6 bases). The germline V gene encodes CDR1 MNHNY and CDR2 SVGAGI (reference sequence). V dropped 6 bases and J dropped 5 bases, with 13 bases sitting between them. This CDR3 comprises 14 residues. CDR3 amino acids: CASRRGGDTGELFF. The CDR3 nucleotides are TGTGCCAGCAGGCGGGGCGGAGATACCGGGGAGCTGTTTTTT.

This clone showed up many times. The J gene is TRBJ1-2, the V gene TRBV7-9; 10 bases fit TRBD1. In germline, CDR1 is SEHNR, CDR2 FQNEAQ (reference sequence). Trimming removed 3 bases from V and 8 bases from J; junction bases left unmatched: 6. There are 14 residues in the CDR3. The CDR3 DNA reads TGTGCCAGCAGCTTTCAGGGGACAGGGGACGGCTACACCTTC. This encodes CASSFQGTGDGYTF.

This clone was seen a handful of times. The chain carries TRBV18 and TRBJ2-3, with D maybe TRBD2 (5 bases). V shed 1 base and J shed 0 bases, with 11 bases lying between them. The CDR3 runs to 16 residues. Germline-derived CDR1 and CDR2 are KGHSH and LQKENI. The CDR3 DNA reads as TGTGCCAGCTCACCACGGGCTGCGGGTAGCACAGATACGCAGTATTTT. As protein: CASSPRAAGSTDTQYF.

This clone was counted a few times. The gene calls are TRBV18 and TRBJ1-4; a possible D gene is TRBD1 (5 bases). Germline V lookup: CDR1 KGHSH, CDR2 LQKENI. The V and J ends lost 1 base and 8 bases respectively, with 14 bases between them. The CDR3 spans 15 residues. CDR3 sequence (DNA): TGTGCCAGCTCACCACAGGGGCCCGGAGGGGAAAAACTGTTTTTT. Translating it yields CASSPQGPGGEKLFF.

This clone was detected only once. The CDR3 DNA reads TGCGCCAGCAGCCAAAGGACAGACACTGAAGCTTTCTTT. Translating gives CASSQRTDTEAFF. The chain recombines TRBV4-3 with TRBJ1-1; maybe TRBD1 (6 bases). The CDR3 has 13 amino acids. The V and J ends lost 2 bases and 3 bases respectively, with 7 bases between them. Per the germline V gene, CDR1 is LGHNA and CDR2 is YSLEER.

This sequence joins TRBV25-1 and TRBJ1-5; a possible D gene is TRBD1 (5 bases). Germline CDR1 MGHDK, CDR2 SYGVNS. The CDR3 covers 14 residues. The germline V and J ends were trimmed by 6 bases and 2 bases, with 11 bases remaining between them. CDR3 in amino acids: CASSLAGGNQPQHF. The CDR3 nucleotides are TGTGCCAGCAGCCTTGCGGGGGGCAATCAGCCCCAGCATTTT.

CDR3 region: CASSLGGQGWTEAFF. The CDR3 DNA follows: TGTGCCAGCAGCTTAGGGGGACAGGGTTGGACTGAAGCTTTCTTT. The chain combines TRBV7-2 with TRBJ1-1, with TRBD1 identical over 9 bases. This CDR3 spans 15 amino acids. V lost 1 base, J lost 5 bases, and 5 bases stayed unmatched. Germline V lookup: CDR1 SGHTA, CDR2 FQGNSA.

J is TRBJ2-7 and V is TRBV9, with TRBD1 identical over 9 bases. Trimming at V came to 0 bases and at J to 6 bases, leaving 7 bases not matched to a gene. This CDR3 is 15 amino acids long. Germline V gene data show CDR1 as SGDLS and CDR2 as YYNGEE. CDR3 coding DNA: TGTGCCAGCAGCGTAGCATCTGGACAGGGGCTCGAGCAGTACTTC. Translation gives CASSVASGQGLEQYF.

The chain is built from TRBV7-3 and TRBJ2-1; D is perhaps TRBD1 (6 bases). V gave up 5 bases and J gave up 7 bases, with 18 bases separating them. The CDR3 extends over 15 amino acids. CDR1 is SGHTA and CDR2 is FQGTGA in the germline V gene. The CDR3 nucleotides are TGTGCCAGCAGCCCTTTGACCCTCAGGGGAAATGAGCAGTTCTTC. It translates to CASSPLTLRGNEQFF.

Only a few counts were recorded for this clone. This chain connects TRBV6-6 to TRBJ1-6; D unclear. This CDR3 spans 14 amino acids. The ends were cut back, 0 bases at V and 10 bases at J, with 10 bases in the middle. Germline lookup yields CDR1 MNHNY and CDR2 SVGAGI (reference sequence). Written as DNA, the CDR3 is TGTGCCAGCAGTTACTCGATTGGCGGATCACCCCTCCACTTT. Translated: CASSYSIGGSPLHF.

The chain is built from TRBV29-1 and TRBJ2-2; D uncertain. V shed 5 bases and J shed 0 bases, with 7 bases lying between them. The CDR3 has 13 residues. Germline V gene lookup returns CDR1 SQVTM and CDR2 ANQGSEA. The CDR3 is CSVYSPNTGELFF. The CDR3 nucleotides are TGCAGCGTTTACAGCCCGAACACCGGGGAGCTGTTTTTT.

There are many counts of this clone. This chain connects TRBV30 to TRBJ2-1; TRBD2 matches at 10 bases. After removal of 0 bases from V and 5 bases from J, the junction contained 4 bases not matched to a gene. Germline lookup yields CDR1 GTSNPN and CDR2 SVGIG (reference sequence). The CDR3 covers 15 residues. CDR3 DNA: TGTGCCTGGAGTGTACTCCTAGCGGGAGACAATGAGCAGTTCTTC. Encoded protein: CAWSVLLAGDNEQFF.

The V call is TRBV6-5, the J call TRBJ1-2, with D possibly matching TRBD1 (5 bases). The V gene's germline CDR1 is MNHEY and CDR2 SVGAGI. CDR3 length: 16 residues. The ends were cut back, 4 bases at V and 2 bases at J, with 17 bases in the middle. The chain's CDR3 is CASSSRAGQGNYGYTF. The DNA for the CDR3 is TGTGCCAGCAGTTCCCGCGCGGGGCAGGGCAACTATGGCTACACCTTC.

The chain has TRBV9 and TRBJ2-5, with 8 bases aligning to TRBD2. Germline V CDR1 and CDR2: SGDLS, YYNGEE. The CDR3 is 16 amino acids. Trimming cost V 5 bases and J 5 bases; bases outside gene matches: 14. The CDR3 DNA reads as TGTGCCAGCAGTCGGCGCGGGAGGTCGGTGGGGGAGACCCAGTACTTC. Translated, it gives CASSRRGRSVGETQYF.

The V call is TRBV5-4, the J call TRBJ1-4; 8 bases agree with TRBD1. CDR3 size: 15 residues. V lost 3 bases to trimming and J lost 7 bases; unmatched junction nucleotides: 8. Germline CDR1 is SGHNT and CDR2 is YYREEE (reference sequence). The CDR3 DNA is TGTGCCAGCAGCTCTAAATCTACAGGGGGTGAAAAACTGTTTTTT. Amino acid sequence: CASSSKSTGGEKLFF. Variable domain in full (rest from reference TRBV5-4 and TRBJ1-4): ETGVTQSPTHLIKTRGQQVTLRCSSQSGHNTVSWYQQALGQGPQFIFQYYREEENGRGNFPPRFSGLQFPNYSSELNVNALELDDSALYLCASSSKSTGGEKLFFGSGTQLSVL.

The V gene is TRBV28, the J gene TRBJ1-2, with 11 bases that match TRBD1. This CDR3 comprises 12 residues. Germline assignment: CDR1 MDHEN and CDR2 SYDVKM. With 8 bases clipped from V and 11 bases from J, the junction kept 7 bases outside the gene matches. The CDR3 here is CASPRTGGSYTF. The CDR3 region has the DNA TGTGCCAGCCCAAGGACAGGGGGCTCATACACCTTC.

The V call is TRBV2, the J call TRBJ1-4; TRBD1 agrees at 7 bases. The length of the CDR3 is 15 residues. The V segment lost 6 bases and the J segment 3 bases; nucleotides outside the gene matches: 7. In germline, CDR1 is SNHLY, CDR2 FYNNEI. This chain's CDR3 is CASSLPGTANEKLFF. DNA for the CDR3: TGTGCCAGCAGCCTTCCCGGGACAGCTAATGAAAAACTGTTTTTT.

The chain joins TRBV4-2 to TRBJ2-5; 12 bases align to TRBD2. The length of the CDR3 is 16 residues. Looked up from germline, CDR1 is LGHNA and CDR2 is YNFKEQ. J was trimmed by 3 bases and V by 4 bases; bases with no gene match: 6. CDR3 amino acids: CASSRILAGGEETQYF. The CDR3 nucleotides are TGTGCCAGCAGCCGGATTCTAGCGGGGGGGGAAGAGACCCAGTACTTC.

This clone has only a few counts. The CDR3 DNA reads TGTGCCAGCAGCTTAACCTGGAATCCGGAGGATGAGCAGTTCTTC. It is translated as CASSLTWNPEDEQFF. The rearrangement links TRBV7-3 to TRBJ2-1, with a possible D match to TRBD2 (5 bases). The CDR3 has 15 residues. V was trimmed by 0 bases and J by 8 bases, leaving 14 bases between them. Germline V lookup: CDR1 SGHTA, CDR2 FQGTGA.

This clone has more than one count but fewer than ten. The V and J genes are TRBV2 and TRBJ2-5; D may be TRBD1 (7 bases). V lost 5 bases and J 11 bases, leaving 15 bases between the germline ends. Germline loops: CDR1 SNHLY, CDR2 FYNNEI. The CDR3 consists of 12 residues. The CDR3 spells CASSIQGGEQYF. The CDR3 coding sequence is TGTGCCAGCAGTATCCAGGGGGGAGAGCAGTACTTC.

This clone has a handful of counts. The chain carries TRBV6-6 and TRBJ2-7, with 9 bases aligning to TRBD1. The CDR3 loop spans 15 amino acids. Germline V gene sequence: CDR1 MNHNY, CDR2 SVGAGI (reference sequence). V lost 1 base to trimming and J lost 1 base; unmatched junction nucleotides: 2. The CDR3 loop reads CASSYLGQGSYEQYF. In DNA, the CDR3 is TGTGCCAGCAGTTACTTAGGACAGGGGTCCTACGAGCAGTACTTC.

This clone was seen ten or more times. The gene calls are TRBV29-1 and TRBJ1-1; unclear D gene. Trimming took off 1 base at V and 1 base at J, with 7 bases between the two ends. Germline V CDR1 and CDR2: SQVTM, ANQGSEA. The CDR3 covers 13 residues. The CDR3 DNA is TGCAGCGTTGAAGTACAGCCGAACACTGAAGCTTTCTTT. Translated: CSVEVQPNTEAFF.

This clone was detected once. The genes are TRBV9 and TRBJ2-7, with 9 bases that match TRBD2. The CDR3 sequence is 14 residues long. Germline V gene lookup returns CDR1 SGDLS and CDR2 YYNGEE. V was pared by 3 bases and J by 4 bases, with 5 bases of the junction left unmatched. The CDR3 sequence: CASSGSGREYEQYF. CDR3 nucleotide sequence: TGTGCCAGCAGCGGTAGCGGGAGAGAGTACGAGCAGTACTTC. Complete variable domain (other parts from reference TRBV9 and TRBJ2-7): DSGVTQTPKHLITATGQRVTLRCSPRSGDLSVYWYQQSLDQGLQFLIQYYNGEERAKGNILERFSAQQFPDLHSELNLSSLELGDSALYFCASSGSGREYEQYFGPGTRLTVT.

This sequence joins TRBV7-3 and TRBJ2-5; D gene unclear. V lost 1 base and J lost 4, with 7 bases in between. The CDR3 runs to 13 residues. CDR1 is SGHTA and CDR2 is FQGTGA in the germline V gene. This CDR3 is CASSLSARETQYF. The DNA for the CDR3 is TGTGCCAGCAGCTTAAGCGCCCGAGAGACCCAGTACTTC. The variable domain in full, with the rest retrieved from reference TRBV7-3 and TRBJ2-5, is GAGVSQTPSNKVTEKGKYVELRCDPISGHTALYWYRQSLGQGPEFLIYFQGTGAADDSGLPNDRFFAVRPEGSVSTLKIQRTERGDSAVYLCASSLSARETQYFGPGTRLLVL.